Reported below is one T cell receptor beta chain. Its matching antigen is unknown. Libraries were prepared by immunoSEQ multiplex PCR; TCRdb keeps only in-frame clonotypes and omits some of them. The table shows roughly 2,500,000 clones, with roughly 93% occurring only once. This sample was included in a study of shared clonotypes between healthy human individuals. Study observations and caveats: Clonotypes shared by all four sorted-subset donors had higher generation probabilities than non-shared clonotypes.

The CDR3 has 18 amino acids. CDR1 is PRHDT, CDR2 FYEKMQ, per germline (reference sequence). V lost 5 bases, J lost 3 bases, and 17 bases stayed unmatched. The donors, healthy adults who were HIV-negative, had experienced no recent acute infections or vaccinations. It was into CD45RA+ naive and CD45RA-negative memory subsets that the CD4+ cells were split. The chain links TRBV13 to TRBJ2-3; TRBD1 matches 7 bases. Sequencing was performed on naive CD4+ T cells from PBMCs. Subset meaning: CD45RA+ positively selected. The receptor comes from a man younger than 30 in good health. Some clones in this sample may be carry-over from other donors' samples. The CDR3 loop reads CASSPRQGFFSRTDTQYF. The CDR3 bases are TGTGCCAGCAGCCCCCGACAGGGTTTTTTCTCGCGGACAGATACGCAGTATTTT.